This TCR beta chain stems from a study of CD8+ T cells in alopecia areata. Study information: The duration of tofacitinib was 6 to 18 months, with 6 months off drug afterward. General study points: More clonal than normal scalp was lesional scalp, particularly alopecia totalis/universalis.

This clone came up once. Its antigen remains unknown. V shed 4 bases and J 8 bases; nucleotides not matched to a gene: 10. The V gene's germline CDR1 is SGHDT and CDR2 YYEEEE. This CDR3 has 14 residues. Extracted RNA was reverse transcribed, and the resulting cDNA served as sequencing template. Using immunoSEQ multiplex PCR, the repertoire was profiled, and TCRdb retains in-frame clones only, with some absent. In the table there are approximately 180,000 clones, just over 65% of which are singletons. The study team obtained lesional scalp punch biopsies and peripheral blood from alopecia areata patients. From PBMCs, CD4+ and CD8+ T cells were sorted.

The sample in question was CD8+ T cells sorted from blood, obtained at week 0. The TCR sequence derives from a human donor with alopecia areata. This rearrangement joins TRBV5-6 to TRBJ1-1; 8 nucleotides align to TRBD1. The CDR3 loop is CASSTSRDRTEAFF. The CDR3 nucleotides read TGTGCCAGCAGCACATCCCGGGACAGGACCGAAGCTTTCTTT.